The clone carrying this T cell receptor beta chain was observed at least ten times. In germline, CDR1 is LGHDT, CDR2 YNNKEL (reference sequence). This CDR3 is 14 amino acids long. The V gene lost 2 bases and the J gene lost 10 bases, with 16 bases spanning the gap. Time point defined: newly diagnosed GD, antithyroid drugs for less than 3 months. PBMC-derived RNA was used for the TCR library. These data come from a study of regulatory T cells in long-lasting Graves disease. Study at large: Freshly diagnosed Graves' patients had used antithyroid drugs for under 3 months.

CDR3 regions were amplified by Arm-PCR using iRepertoire HTBI primers to build TCR beta libraries. MiXCR, applied by TCRdb to the multiplex PCR reads, yields one record per CDR3 protein. The top ten hold more than 8% of the sample, which has about 500,000 distinct CDR3 sequences, approximately 12% seen once. In addition, the sample was reused for a study of T cells in Graves' hyperthyroidism and ophthalmopathy. That paper states: Stable disease denoted Graves' hyperthyroidism without ophthalmopathy progression within 18 months. TCR CDR3 underwent first-round RT-PCR with the HTBI primer set.

This clonotype was sampled from a woman aged 25 to 45 with Graves disease. The genes are TRBV3-1 and TRBJ2-3; a possible D gene is TRBD1 (5 bases). Sequencing was performed on peripheral blood mononuclear cells (PBMCs), taken at new diagnosis, from a patient treated with antithyroid drugs. This chain's CDR3 is CASSQLVLQDAQYF. The CDR3 coding sequence is TGTGCCAGCAGCCAACTAGTATTACAGGACGCGCAGTATTTT.